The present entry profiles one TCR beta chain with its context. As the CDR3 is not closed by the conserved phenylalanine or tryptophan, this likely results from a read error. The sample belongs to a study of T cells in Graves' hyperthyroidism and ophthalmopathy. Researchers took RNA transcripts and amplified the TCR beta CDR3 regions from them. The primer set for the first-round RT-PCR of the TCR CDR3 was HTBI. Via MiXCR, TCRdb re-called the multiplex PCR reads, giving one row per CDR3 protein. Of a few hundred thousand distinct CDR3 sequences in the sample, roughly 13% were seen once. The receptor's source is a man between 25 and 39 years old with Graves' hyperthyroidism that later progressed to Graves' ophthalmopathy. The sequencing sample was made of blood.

CDR3 loop: CASSLDGQTLSSGNTIYS. In nucleotides, the CDR3 is TGTGCCAGCAGCTTAGATGGGCAGACACTATCCTCTGGAAACACCATATATTCT. The chain has TRBV11-3 and TRBJ1-3; D not resolved. CDR3 length: 18 residues. Germline lookup yields CDR1 SGHNT and CDR2 YENEEA. Trimming cost V 0 bases and J 0 bases, with 15 bases left between them.